This paragraph covers one T cell receptor beta chain sequence. This clone's antigen is unknown. No much larger clonotype is one base removed from it; base qualities were not supplied. TCRbeta CDR3 regions were amplified from genomic DNA using the immunoSEQ Assay, a bias-controlled multiplex PCR. The paper's data handling went like this. The number of nucleated cells in each sample was estimated by amplification of reference gene primers within the assay. To quantify the absolute abundance of each unique TCRbeta CDR3 rearrangement, sequence reads were collapsed and filtered. For each sample, productive Simpson clonality was calculated as the square root of Simpson's diversity index over productive rearrangements. Held by TCRdb, this immuneACCESS table contains in-frame sequences only and omits some clones. Under half of the omission traces to an unresolved V gene where checked; the cause of the rest is unknown. V and J calls plus clone size are reproduced from that table; the DNA served to infer D and trimming. A total of 130,000 or so clones appear in this sample, about 77% of them only once. The ten largest clones take up 15% to 25% of the sample.

At the junction V is shortened by 4 bases and J by 4 bases; bases outside the gene matches: 6. The CDR3 goes from the cysteine to the phenylalanine over 16 residues. Only the CDR3 region is kept as DNA, spanning 48 bases read in frame from base 1. CDR1 SGHTA and CDR2 FQGNSA are derived from the germline V gene. The data were obtained in a study of blood T cell repertoires in COVID-19 (dated by TCRdb to 2018 to 2021). General notes on the study: Collaborator samples came from the United States, Italy and Spain and covered acute and convalescent phases of COVID-19. A freely available public database, intended as a resource for researchers studying the immune response to SARS-CoV-2, is where the repertoires were released. The samples were drawn from the first 160 participants of the ongoing ImmuneRACE study and from 1,254 subjects provided by 6 global collaborators. The material from the prospective study consisted of cDNA or gDNA derived from T cells, B-cell-depleted T cells, or PBMCs. Deeply sampled blood TCRbeta repertoires from subjects exposed to, actively infected with, or recovered from COVID-19 were included in the dataset. Where HLA class I and class II types were available, the types were taken from metadata supplied by the sample provider, not from assay-based typing. A de-identified subject ID, COVID-19 status, age in years and sex were almost always included in the sample metadata.

The collaborating institutions used their own protocols to collect whole blood in K2EDTA tubes. For TCRbeta analysis, collaborators shipped samples in one of three forms: frozen whole blood, isolated PBMCs, or DNA extracted from either of those sample types. The full study reports these points: The amount of clinical and demographic metadata varied by source and participant and was provided uncurated.

The sequence came from a man older than 75 with acute or convalescent COVID-19. The sample taken for sequencing was peripheral blood. The V and J genes are TRBV7-2 and TRBJ2-1; the central 11 bases match TRBD2. Here is the DNA: TGTGCCAGCAGCTATTCTAGCGGGGGGCATTACAATGAGCAGTTCTTC. Translated, this gives CASSYSSGGHYNEQFF.